What follows is one T cell receptor (beta chain) and its context. Its antigen is unidentified. These data originate in a study of response to subunit inactivated influenza vaccine. Study-level points and caveats: Only a handful of new T cells, the authors suggested, are recruited with each seasonal influenza vaccination.

V lost 4 bases, J lost 7 bases, and 6 bases stayed unmatched. CDR1 and CDR2 (germline): SGHNT, YYREEE (reference sequence). The CDR3 has 15 residues. Via MiXCR, TCRdb re-called the RT-PCR reads, giving one row per CDR3 protein. The top ten hold less than 4% of the sample, which has some 520,000 distinct CDR3 sequences, approximately 15% seen once. The source material was CD4+ T cells sorted from PBMCs, sampled around 2 years after vaccination. This sequence originates from a man aged 50 to 69 who received an inactivated influenza vaccine. The chain employs TRBV5-4 and TRBJ2-1, with TRBD1 matching over 12 bases. The CDR3 is CASSPEGQGANEQFF. The CDR3 nucleotides read TGTGCCAGCAGCCCGGAGGGACAGGGGGCGAATGAGCAGTTCTTC.